This T cell receptor beta chain was sequenced for a study of beta chain features in type 1 diabetes. The CDR3 runs to 13 residues. Germline CDR1 reads MNHEY; CDR2 reads SMNVEV (reference sequence). Trimming took 3 bases from V and 2 from J, leaving 7 bases between them. Purity exceeded 95% in all sorted populations. Study outcomes and limitations: Within the patient group, naive, central memory and Treg TCRB repertoires appeared more similar to each other than within healthy donors. TCRB CDR3 length was moderately but significantly reduced in all four CD4+ subsets of Type 1 diabetes patients. Type 1 diabetes patients had fewer VDJ junction insertions and more deletions.

Of note for this clone: Its antigen is still unknown.

Of the isolated RNA, all was reverse transcribed, and so the sequenced material was expressed TCRB transcripts. TCRdb keeps only in-frame clones here, not all; method: immunoSEQ multiplex PCR. The sample has hundreds of thousands of clones, over 10% seen once. The genes are TRBV27 and TRBJ1-2; D unresolved. Sequenced: naive CD4+ T cells from blood. This clonotype was sampled from a man aged 18-30 years in good health. CDR3 DNA sequence: TGTGCCAGCAGTTTTCAGCGAAACTATGGCTACACCTTC. Its translation is CASSFQRNYGYTF.